This TCR beta chain was retrieved from a study of T cell responses to AZD1222 COVID-19 vaccine. Findings of the study overall: Clonal diversity was possibly underestimated, and the donors were mostly white British, with more females.

Trimming left V 5 bases short and J 4 bases short, with 13 bases between. CDR3 length: 14 amino acids. Per the germline V gene, CDR1 is SNHLY and CDR2 is FYNNEI. The protocol was immunoSEQ multiplex PCR, while the TCRdb copy is restricted to in-frame clones and leaves out a portion. The sample records around 150,000 clones, approximately 94% being singletons. As regards this clone: Its antigen is unknown.

Pooling covered second doses at about 4 or about 12 weeks. This chain uses TRBV2 with TRBJ2-3; a weak D match, TRBD1 (6 bases). The receptor's source is an adult who received the AZD1222 COVID-19 vaccine. The material sequenced was peripheral blood, taken 28 days after the second AZD1222 dose. This CDR3 is CASSRTGSSDTQYF. CDR3 in DNA: TGTGCCAGCAGTCGTACAGGGAGCTCAGATACGCAGTATTTT.